What follows are 6 T cell receptor beta chains derived from one specimen sequenced in a study of blood T cell repertoires in COVID-19. The table came from immunoSEQ multiplex PCR; TCRdb's copy has only in-frame clones and leaves some out. This sample has about 210,000 clones, with approximately 81% found just once. The specimen was PBMCs or T cells enriched from blood (not recorded which). Every receptor here comes from a middle-aged man who had recovered from COVID-19.

V is TRBV5-4 and J is TRBJ2-3; 11 positions agree with TRBD2. The V gene's germline CDR1 is SGHNT and CDR2 YYREEE (reference sequence). The V segment lost 4 bases and the J segment 2 bases; nucleotides outside the gene matches: 6. The CDR3 has 16 amino acids. CDR3 sequence (DNA): TGTGCCAGCAGCCACGGGACTAGCGGAAACACAGATACGCAGTATTTT. Translated, it gives CASSHGTSGNTDTQYF.

This clone came up a few times. This sequence joins TRBV11-3 and TRBJ2-1; a weak D match, TRBD2 (6 bases). This CDR3 spans 15 amino acids. Trimming took 8 bases from V and 0 from J, leaving 14 bases between them. The germline CDR1 and CDR2 sequences are SGHNT and YENEEA. The CDR3 DNA is TGTGCCAGCGGGGCGGCGGGAAGCTCCTACAATGAGCAGTTCTTC. Amino acids: CASGAAGSSYNEQFF.

This chain joins TRBV5-8 and TRBJ2-5; D is perhaps TRBD1 (5 bases). The V gene's germline CDR1 is SGHTS and CDR2 YDEGEE. Deletions cut 6 bases from V and 3 bases from J, with 15 bases between. This CDR3 has 14 amino acids. The CDR3 region has the DNA TGTGCCAGCATCCAATGGGCCAGGGAAGAGACCCAGTACTTC. Translation gives CASIQWAREETQYF.

This chain joins TRBV4-1 and TRBJ1-5, with D unresolved. CDR1 and CDR2 (germline): MGHRA, YSYEKL. The CDR3 has 14 amino acids. V lost 1 base to trimming and J lost 0 bases, with 4 bases between them. CDR3 sequence (DNA): TGCGCCAGCAGCCAAGCTCCTAGCAATCAGCCCCAGCATTTT. It specifies CASSQAPSNQPQHF.

The V and J genes are TRBV6-1 and TRBJ1-5; D gene uncertain. Trimming removed 4 bases from V and 0 bases from J, with 16 bases in between. The germline gives CDR1 MNHNS, CDR2 SASEGT. This CDR3 is 17 amino acids long. CDR3 region: CASSGARESYSNQPQHF. The CDR3 coding sequence is TGTGCCAGCAGTGGTGCCCGAGAATCTTATAGCAATCAGCCCCAGCATTTT.

This chain uses TRBV6-5 with TRBJ2-7, with D possibly TRBD1 on 5 matching bases. V lost 6 bases and J lost 3, with 15 bases in between. Germline V gene lookup returns CDR1 MNHEY and CDR2 SVGAGI. The CDR3 is 14 residues long. In nucleotides, the CDR3 is TGTGCCAGCAGACTCGGACATGGGGACTACGAGCAGTACTTC. Its translation is CASRLGHGDYEQYF.